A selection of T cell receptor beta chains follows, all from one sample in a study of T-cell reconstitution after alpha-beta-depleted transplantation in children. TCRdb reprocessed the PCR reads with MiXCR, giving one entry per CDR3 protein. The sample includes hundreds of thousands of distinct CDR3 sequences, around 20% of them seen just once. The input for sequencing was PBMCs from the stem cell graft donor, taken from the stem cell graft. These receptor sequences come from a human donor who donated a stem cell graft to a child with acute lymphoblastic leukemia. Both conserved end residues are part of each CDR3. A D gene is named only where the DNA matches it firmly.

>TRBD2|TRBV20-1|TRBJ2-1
CRAGGPWQFF
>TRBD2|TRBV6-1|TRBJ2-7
CASSISGRGTYEQYF
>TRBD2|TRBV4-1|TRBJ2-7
CASSRRTSGNYEQYF
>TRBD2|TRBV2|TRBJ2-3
CASSEGEAGESDTQYF
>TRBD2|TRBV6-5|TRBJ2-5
CASSYESGLAGKETQYF
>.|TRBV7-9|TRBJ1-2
CASSLVSGYQGYTF
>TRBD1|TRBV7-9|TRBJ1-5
CASSPGQGADSNQPQHF
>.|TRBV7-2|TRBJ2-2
CASSSKGQQITGELFF
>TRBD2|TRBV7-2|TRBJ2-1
CASSSWGSGRAIEQFF
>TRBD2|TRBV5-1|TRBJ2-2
CASTPPSGSAGELFF
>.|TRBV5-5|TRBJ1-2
CASSLDRVPNYGYTF
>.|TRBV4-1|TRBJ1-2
CASSQEEARRNGYTF
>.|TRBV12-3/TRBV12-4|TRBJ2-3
CASRPPGPTDTQYF
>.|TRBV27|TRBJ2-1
CASSFVSGPYNEQFF